This T cell receptor (beta chain) is drawn from a study of T cell repertoires in cytomegalovirus infection. CDR1 is SGHRS, CDR2 YFSETQ, per germline. The V and J ends lost 1 base and 0 bases respectively, with 11 bases between them. The CDR3 length is 16 residues. TCRdb reprocessed the reads via MiXCR and lists one record per CDR3 protein. The table records about 740,000 distinct CDR3 sequences, 35% to 40% of them present only once. In its sample, this clonotype was seen a few times. The sequence was collected from a human donor in good health (CMV status not recorded). Some clones in this sample may be carry-over from other donors' samples. The chain is built from TRBV5-1 and TRBJ2-1; D possibly corresponds to TRBD2 (5 bases). Sequencing was done on a sample of PBMCs. DNA of the CDR3: TGCGCCAGCAGCTTGTTTCCAGCGGACTCCTACAATGAGCAGTTCTTC. Its translation is CASSLFPADSYNEQFF.